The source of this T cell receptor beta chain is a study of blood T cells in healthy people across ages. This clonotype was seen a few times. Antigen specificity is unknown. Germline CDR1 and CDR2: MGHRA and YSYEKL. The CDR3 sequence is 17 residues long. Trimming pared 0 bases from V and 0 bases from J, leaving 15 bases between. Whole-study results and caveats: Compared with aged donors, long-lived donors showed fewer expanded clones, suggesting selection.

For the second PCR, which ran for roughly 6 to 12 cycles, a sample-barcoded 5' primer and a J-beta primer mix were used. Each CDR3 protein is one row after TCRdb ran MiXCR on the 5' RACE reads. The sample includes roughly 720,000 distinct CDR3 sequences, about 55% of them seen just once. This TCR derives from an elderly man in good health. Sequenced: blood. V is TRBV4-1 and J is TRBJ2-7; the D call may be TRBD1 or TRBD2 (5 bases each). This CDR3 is CASSQEGFGANSYEQYF. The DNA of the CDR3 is TGCGCCAGCAGCCAAGAAGGCTTCGGGGCAAACTCCTACGAGCAGTACTTC.